This entry concerns a single T cell receptor (beta chain). Antigen: not known. The CDR3 contains 16 residues. Germline V gene sequence: CDR1 SNHLY, CDR2 FYNNEI. V lost 6 bases and J lost 1; bases outside the gene matches: 9. The sample is drawn from a study of cytomegalovirus exposure and HLA in healthy donors. In the study overall: The approximately 120 validation repertoires were reported in a later analysis to have been generated on the same platform as the roughly 720 first-cohort repertoires. The study's findings and limits: Most TCR sequences were uncommon, yet certain public TCRs appeared in many donors. It was confirmed in vitro that three of the CMV-associated chains were specific for CMV antigens.

Separate from the roughly 720-subject first cohort was the roughly 130-subject validation cohort, to which the donors belonged. Clones were read by immunoSEQ multiplex PCR, and TCRdb kept only the in-frame ones, dropping some. The sample shows under 200,000 clones, about three quarters of them seen only once. This receptor was obtained from a woman between 25 and 40 years old in good health and CMV-seronegative. The chain employs TRBV2 and TRBJ1-2; 9 nucleotides agree with TRBD1. The sequencing sample was made of PBMCs. CDR3 sequence: CASRKDRGMSNYGYTF. The CDR3, as DNA: TGTGCCAGCAGGAAGGACAGGGGAATGAGTAACTATGGCTACACCTTC.